This T cell receptor (beta chain) was retrieved from a study of regulatory T cells in long-lasting Graves disease. Building of the TCR beta libraries involved iRepertoire HTBI primers and Arm-PCR of CDR3 regions. In TCRdb, the multiplex PCR reads were re-called with MiXCR into one record per CDR3 protein. The data contain more than 450,000 distinct CDR3 sequences, about a sixth of them seen just once; the ten biggest clones take up more than 10%. This clonotype was found a few times. Its antigen remains unidentified. Time point: newly diagnosed GD, antithyroid drugs for less than 3 months. PBMC RNA was the source of the TCR library. General observations from the study: Comparison showed that persistent patients shared more public clonotypes (fewer than 3,000) than new patients (966). Persistent Graves' patients possessed reduced TCR diversity relative to recently diagnosed ones.

These data also featured in a second study, about T cells in Graves' hyperthyroidism and ophthalmopathy.

This receptor was obtained from a man aged 35 to 55 with Graves disease. This specimen was peripheral blood mononuclear cells (PBMCs), taken at new diagnosis, from a patient treated with antithyroid drugs.

The CDR3 spells CSEQRGREETQYF. The CDR3 DNA reads TGCAGTGAGCAGCGGGGCAGGGAAGAGACCCAGTACTTC. The chain recombines TRBV20-1 with TRBJ2-5; TRBD2 aligns across 7 bases. V lost 7 bases and J lost 3; bases outside the gene matches: 8. Germline CDR1 DFQATT, CDR2 SNEGSKA (reference sequence). The CDR3 has 13 residues.